This TCR beta chain is drawn from a study of blood T cells in healthy people across ages. Per the germline V gene, CDR1 is SEHNR and CDR2 is FQNEAQ (reference sequence). The CDR3 has 16 residues. Trimming stripped 0 bases from V and 7 bases from J, with 16 bases between. The extraction recovered at least 6 micrograms of total RNA per sample. The use of a sample-barcoded 5' primer and a J-beta primer mix characterized a second PCR of about 6 to 12 cycles. Each TCR beta cDNA got a 12-nucleotide random molecular identifier. TCRdb re-analysed the 5' RACE reads in MiXCR, keeping a single row per CDR3 protein. The sample comprises about 800,000 distinct CDR3 sequences, 58% of which are singletons, and roughly 22% rests with the top ten.

The V call is TRBV7-9, the J call TRBJ2-1; perhaps TRBD2 as D (6 bases). The sequence was collected from a man aged 25 to 40 in good health. Material: blood. CDR3 amino acids: CASSLAPSPAGNEQFF. The CDR3 bases are TGTGCCAGCAGCTTAGCGCCCAGTCCTGCGGGGAATGAGCAGTTCTTC. Combining the CDR3 with reference TRBV7-9 and TRBJ2-1 gives the whole variable domain DTGVSQNPRHKITKRGQNVTFRCDPISEHNRLYWYRQTLGQGPEFLTYFQNEAQLEKSRLLSDRFSAERPKGSFSTLEIQRTEQGDSAMYLCASSLAPSPAGNEQFFGPGTRLTVL.